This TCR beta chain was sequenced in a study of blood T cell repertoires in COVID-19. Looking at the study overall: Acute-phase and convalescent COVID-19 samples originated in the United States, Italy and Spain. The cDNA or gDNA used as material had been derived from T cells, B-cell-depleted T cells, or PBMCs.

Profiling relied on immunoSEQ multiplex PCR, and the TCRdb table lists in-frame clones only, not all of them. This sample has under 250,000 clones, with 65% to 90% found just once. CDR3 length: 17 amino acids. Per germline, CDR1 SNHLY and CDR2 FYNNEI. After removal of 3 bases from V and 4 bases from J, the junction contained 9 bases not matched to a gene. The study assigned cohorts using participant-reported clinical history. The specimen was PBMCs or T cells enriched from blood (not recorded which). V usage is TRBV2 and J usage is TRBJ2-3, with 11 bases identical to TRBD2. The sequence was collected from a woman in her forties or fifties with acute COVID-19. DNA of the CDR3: TGTGCCAGCAGTGATCCTCAGACTAGCGGGGATTCAGATACGCAGTATTTT. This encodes CASSDPQTSGDSDTQYF.